This T cell receptor beta chain was recorded in a study of CD4+ T cells in melanoma. As concerns this clone: The antigen remains undetermined.

Measured with immunoSEQ multiplex PCR; TCRdb has only the in-frame clones, and not every one. Among approximately 47,000 clones listed, 89% were seen once. Study results and caveats: Reportedly, melanoma neoantigen-specific CD4+ T cells showed varied differentiation states.

Per germline, CDR1 LNHDA and CDR2 SQIVND (reference sequence). Trimming removed 10 bases from V and 0 bases from J, with 14 bases in between. The CDR3 is 14 residues long. The TCR comes from a human donor with melanoma. What was sequenced was peripheral blood. The chain combines TRBV19 with TRBJ2-3; TRBD2 is a possible D gene (6 bases). The CDR3 loop is CATKPGTSTDTQYF. Written as DNA, the CDR3 is TGTGCCACAAAACCCGGGACTAGCACAGATACGCAGTATTTT.